Listed here are 29 T cell receptor beta chains from one sample, sequenced in a study of Ad26.COV2.S vaccination and SARS-CoV-2 variants. Using immunoSEQ multiplex PCR, the repertoire was profiled, and TCRdb retains in-frame clones only, with some absent. The repertoire has around 240,000 clones, 88% of them found once; the top ten carry 9.5% to 12%. Noted treatment: roughly 18 received Ad26.COV2.S at low or high dose, single or two shots; a few received placebo; per-sample allocation not given. Each sample was drawn 63 days after the first injection (of vaccine or placebo). The material was peripheral blood, obtained in a trial of Ad26.COV2.S vaccine versus placebo. Every receptor here comes from a person between 18 and 65 years old who received the Ad26.COV2.S COVID-19 vaccine or a placebo.

This chain connects TRBV7-2 to TRBJ2-5; TRBD1 is a possible D gene (6 bases). Trimming cost V 1 base and J 5 bases, with 11 bases left between them. The CDR3 length is 14 residues. The germline gives CDR1 SGHTA, CDR2 FQGNSA. The CDR3 loop reads CASSLDRGFETQYF. CDR3 nucleotide sequence: TGTGCCAGCAGCTTAGATAGGGGGTTCGAGACCCAGTACTTC.

This chain joins TRBV27 and TRBJ1-1; D possibly corresponds to TRBD1 (5 bases). Germline V gene data show CDR1 as MNHEY and CDR2 as SMNVEV (reference sequence). V lost 5 bases to trimming and J lost 7 bases, with 14 bases between them. CDR3 size: 13 residues. CDR3 loop: CASSTEGAHEAFF. The CDR3 nucleotides read TGTGCCAGCAGTACCGAAGGGGCCCATGAAGCTTTCTTT.

The gene calls are TRBV10-2 and TRBJ2-4; 9 positions match TRBD2. The V and J ends lost 0 bases and 1 base, in that order; junction bases with no gene match: 4. Germline V lookup: CDR1 WSHSY, CDR2 SAAADI. CDR3 length: 17 amino acids. The CDR3 DNA is TGCGCCAGCAGTGAGTCGGCGGGAGGGATTGCCAAAAACATTCAGTACTTC. This codes for CASSESAGGIAKNIQYF.

This chain links TRBV7-6 with TRBJ2-5; TRBD2 matches at 12 bases. The trim removed 5 bases at V and 4 bases at J, leaving 5 bases unmatched. From germline, CDR1 is SGHVS and CDR2 FNYEAQ. The CDR3 totals 15 residues. CDR3 protein: CASSPLAGGIETQYF. CDR3 nucleotide sequence: TGTGCCAGCAGCCCCCTAGCGGGAGGGATAGAGACCCAGTACTTC.

This chain links TRBV24-1 with TRBJ2-7; TRBD2 might be the D (5 bases). The CDR3 runs 14 residues. In germline, CDR1 is KGHDR, CDR2 SFDVKD. V was shortened by 4 bases and J by 2 bases, with 11 bases between the two germline ends. The CDR3 DNA reads as TGTGCCACCAGTGACACGGACGGGACCTACGAGCAGTACTTC. This encodes CATSDTDGTYEQYF.

The J gene is TRBJ2-3, the V gene TRBV4-3; 8 bases line up with TRBD1. The germline V gene encodes CDR1 LGHNA and CDR2 YSLEER. The CDR3 consists of 16 residues. J was trimmed by 6 bases and V by 0 bases; bases with no gene match: 8. The CDR3 sequence is CASSQEAQGATDTQYF. CDR3 nucleotide sequence: TGCGCCAGCAGCCAAGAAGCCCAGGGGGCTACGGATACGCAGTATTTT.

This clone was recorded a few times. The chain recombines TRBV3-1 (or the pseudogene TRBV3-2) with TRBJ2-7, with D perhaps given as TRBD1 or TRBD2 (5 bases each). The CDR3 runs to 17 residues. V lost 3 bases to trimming and J lost 2 bases, with 20 bases between them. Per the germline V gene, CDR1 is LGHDT and CDR2 is YNNKEL (reference sequence). The CDR3 sequence: CASSHPFPGPGTYEQYF. The CDR3 nucleotides read TGTGCCAGCAGCCACCCTTTCCCGGGACCCGGGACCTACGAGCAGTACTTC.

This sequence joins TRBV28 and TRBJ2-1, with D tentatively TRBD2 (6 bases). CDR3 size: 16 residues. The germline V gene encodes CDR1 MDHEN and CDR2 SYDVKM. Trimming took 5 bases from V and 0 from J, leaving 14 bases between them. The CDR3 sequence: CASSIQTRSSYNEQFF. Written as DNA, the CDR3 is TGTGCCAGCAGTATCCAGACTAGAAGCTCCTACAATGAGCAGTTCTTC.

The rearrangement links TRBV6-2 or TRBV6-3 to TRBJ1-5, with 10 bases that match TRBD1. The V and J ends lost 6 bases and 4 bases, in that order; junction bases with no gene match: 12. Per germline, CDR1 MNHEY and CDR2 SVGEGT. The CDR3 consists of 17 residues. The CDR3 nucleotides are TGTGCCAGCAGCGGCATAACGCCGGGACAGGGGAATCAGCCCCAGCATTTT. Translation gives CASSGITPGQGNQPQHF.

The chain couples TRBV19 to TRBJ1-3, with D hard to call. CDR1 LNHDA and CDR2 SQIVND come from the germline V gene (reference sequence). This CDR3 is built from 10 residues. Trimming took 9 bases from V and 4 from J, leaving 4 bases between them. The CDR3 DNA reads as TGTGCCAGCACAGGAAACACCATATATTTT. It encodes CASTGNTIYF. The full variable domain, completed using reference TRBV19 and TRBJ1-3, is DGGITQSPKYLFRKEGQNVTLSCEQNLNHDAMYWYRQDPGQGLRLIYYSQIVNDFQKGDIAEGYSVSREKKESFPLTVTSAQKNPTAFYLCASTGNTIYFGEGSWLTVV.

The rearrangement joins TRBV6-2 or TRBV6-3 to TRBJ2-1; perhaps TRBD2 as D (7 bases). The CDR3 has 14 amino acids. Trimming pared 4 bases from V and 6 bases from J, leaving 13 bases between. Germline V gene data show CDR1 as MNHEY and CDR2 as SVGEGT. The CDR3: CASSWRGGINEQFF. Here the CDR3 DNA reads TGTGCCAGCAGTTGGAGGGGGGGCATCAATGAGCAGTTCTTC.

The sample holds one count of this clone. V usage is TRBV5-6 and J usage is TRBJ1-2; possible D gene TRBD1, 5 bases. Looked up from germline, CDR1 is SGHDT and CDR2 is YYEEEE. This CDR3 has 12 residues. The germline V and J ends were trimmed by 2 bases and 4 bases, with 6 bases remaining between them. The CDR3 coding sequence is TGTGCCAGCAGCTTTAGGGGCTATGGCTACACCTTC. This codes for CASSFRGYGYTF.

The chain joins TRBV10-2 to TRBJ1-4, with TRBD1 identical over 12 bases. The CDR3 spans 15 residues. Unmatched junction bases numbered 6, after V lost 6 bases and J lost 7 bases. The germline gives CDR1 WSHSY, CDR2 SAAADI. CDR3 DNA sequence: TGCGCCAGCAGGTCGGGACAGGGGGCCGGTGAAAAACTGTTTTTT. Encoded protein: CASRSGQGAGEKLFF.

V is TRBV19 and J is TRBJ1-4, with TRBD1 identical over 7 bases. Germline trimming cut 6 bases from V and 5 bases from J; bases unmatched to any gene: 9. CDR3 size: 15 residues. Germline CDR1 LNHDA, CDR2 SQIVND (reference sequence). The CDR3 sequence: CASSLPGQPNEKLFF. The CDR3 DNA reads TGTGCCAGTAGCTTACCGGGACAGCCAAATGAAAAACTGTTTTTT.

The chain joins TRBV30 to TRBJ2-5; D unclear. The CDR3 consists of 12 residues. In germline, CDR1 is GTSNPN, CDR2 SVGIG (reference sequence). Trimming shortened V by 0 bases and J by 5 bases, and 7 bases separated the two germline ends. The CDR3 here is CAWSVLRETQYF. CDR3 nucleotides: TGTGCCTGGAGTGTCCTTAGGGAGACCCAGTACTTC.

V gene TRBV9 combines with J gene TRBJ2-1, with 8 bases fitting TRBD1. The CDR3 runs 14 residues. Trimming cost V 0 bases and J 7 bases; bases outside gene matches: 3. Germline CDR1 is SGDLS and CDR2 is YYNGEE. The chain's CDR3 is CASSVGGQVNEQFF. CDR3 DNA: TGTGCCAGCAGCGTAGGGGGACAGGTGAATGAGCAGTTCTTC.

This chain connects TRBV12-3 or TRBV12-4 to TRBJ2-5; D unclear. The V and J ends lost 7 bases and 1 base respectively, with 10 bases between them. The CDR3 is 13 residues long. CDR3 sequence (DNA): TGTGCCAGCAATTTCTACCCCCAAGAGACCCAGTACTTC. It specifies CASNFYPQETQYF.

This chain joins TRBV13 and TRBJ2-1; D unresolved. The V gene lost 2 bases and the J gene lost 5 bases, with 4 bases spanning the gap. CDR3 length equals 12 residues. Germline CDR1 is PRHDT and CDR2 is FYEKMQ (reference sequence). The CDR3 bases are TGTGCCAGCAGCTTAAGAAACAATGAGCAGTTCTTC. Protein product: CASSLRNNEQFF. The complete variable domain, with remaining parts taken from reference TRBV13 and TRBJ2-1, reads AAGVIQSPRHLIKEKRETATLKCYPIPRHDTVYWYQQGPGQDPQFLISFYEKMQSDKGSIPDRFSAQQFSDYHSELNMSSLELGDSALYFCASSLRNNEQFFGPGTRLTVL.

The gene calls are TRBV6-2 or TRBV6-3 and TRBJ2-5; 7 bases are a match to TRBD2. This CDR3 contains 16 residues. The V and J ends lost 5 bases and 3 bases, in that order; junction bases with no gene match: 12. The germline CDR1 and CDR2 sequences are MNHEY and SVGEGT. The CDR3 loop reads CASSDPGGSGEETQYF. The CDR3, as DNA: TGTGCCAGCAGTGACCCCGGCGGGAGTGGGGAAGAGACCCAGTACTTC.

V is TRBV6-5 and J is TRBJ2-1, with a weak D call TRBD1 (6 bases). Germline assignment: CDR1 MNHEY and CDR2 SVGAGI. This CDR3 spans 14 amino acids. The V end lost 5 bases, the J end lost 4 bases, and 12 bases lay between the germline ends. The CDR3 reads CASSNQDSYNEQFF. The CDR3 DNA reads as TGTGCCAGCAGTAACCAGGACAGTTACAATGAGCAGTTCTTC.

J is TRBJ2-7 and V is TRBV28, with 7 positions matching TRBD2. V was clipped by 4 bases and J by 0 bases; unmatched bases: 3. Germline CDR1 reads MDHEN; CDR2 reads SYDVKM. CDR3 length: 14 residues. Here the CDR3 DNA reads TGTGCCAGCAGTTGGCCTAGCGGCTCCTACGAGCAGTACTTC. Translation gives CASSWPSGSYEQYF.

J is TRBJ2-3 and V is TRBV5-1, with D maybe TRBD2 (5 bases). V dropped 0 bases and J dropped 2 bases, with 10 bases sitting between them. Germline V gene data show CDR1 as SGHRS and CDR2 as YFSETQ. The CDR3 sequence is 15 residues long. CDR3 residues: CASSLGHGNTDTQYF. CDR3 nucleotide sequence: TGCGCCAGCAGCTTGGGACACGGGAACACAGATACGCAGTATTTT.

This clone was counted a few times. The V and J genes are TRBV30 and TRBJ1-6; D not resolved. CDR1 is GTSNPN and CDR2 is SVGIG in the germline V gene (reference sequence). The CDR3 has 16 amino acids. V lost 1 base to trimming and J lost 0 bases, with 10 bases between them. The CDR3 region is CAWSAGSFSYNSPLHF. The CDR3 DNA sequence: TGTGCCTGGAGTGCAGGCAGTTTCTCCTATAATTCACCCCTCCACTTT.

The chain uses TRBV20-1 and TRBJ2-3, with TRBD2 identical over 12 bases. Trimming at V came to 3 bases and at J to 3 bases, leaving 7 bases not matched to a gene. Germline loops: CDR1 DFQATT, CDR2 SNEGSKA (reference sequence). CDR3 length: 16 amino acids. Here the CDR3 reads CSASPLAGGRTDTQYF. The CDR3 DNA reads as TGCAGTGCTAGTCCACTAGCGGGGGGCAGGACAGATACGCAGTATTTT.

The J gene is TRBJ2-3, the V gene TRBV4-2; 7 nucleotides align to TRBD1. Trimming removed 0 bases from V and 3 bases from J; junction bases left unmatched: 15. Germline CDR1 and CDR2: LGHNA and YNFKEQ. This CDR3 spans 19 amino acids. The CDR3 nucleotides read TGTGCCAGCAGCCAAGAGGGAGACAGGGATACAGGTCAAACAGATACGCAGTATTTT. Translating gives CASSQEGDRDTGQTDTQYF.

V and J are TRBV7-2 and TRBJ1-4, with D perhaps TRBD1 (6 bases). The CDR3 is made up of 13 amino acids. Germline V CDR1 and CDR2: SGHTA, FQGNSA. V lost 3 bases, J lost 7 bases, and 9 bases lay in between. The CDR3 region is CASSFGTREKLFF. As DNA, the CDR3 is TGTGCCAGCAGCTTCGGGACACGTGAAAAACTGTTTTTT.

The chain is built from TRBV19 and TRBJ2-1; D call uncertain. CDR1 and CDR2 from the germline V gene are LNHDA and SQIVND (reference sequence). There are 16 residues in the CDR3. V lost 5 bases to trimming and J lost 2 bases, with 16 bases between them. The CDR3 protein is CASSARLPSPYNEQFF. CDR3 in DNA: TGTGCCAGTAGTGCCCGACTTCCCAGCCCCTACAATGAGCAGTTCTTC.

This clone was counted ten times or more. The J gene is TRBJ1-3, the V gene TRBV19, with 7 bases fitting TRBD1. The CDR3 runs to 17 residues. J was trimmed by 0 bases and V by 6 bases; bases with no gene match: 11. Germline values: CDR1 LNHDA, CDR2 SQIVND (reference sequence). Here the CDR3 reads CASSLSRTGFSGNTIYF. The DNA of the CDR3 is TGTGCCAGTAGCCTTTCCAGGACAGGCTTCTCTGGAAACACCATATATTTT.

This clone has only one observation. The chain is built from TRBV24-1 and TRBJ2-5; D might be TRBD1 (6 bases). Germline CDR1 and CDR2: KGHDR and SFDVKD. Trimming removed 4 bases from V and 1 base from J, with 18 bases in between. This CDR3 region has 17 residues. DNA for the CDR3: TGTGCCACCAGTGACCCCCGCCCGGACAGTTCCCAAGAGACCCAGTACTTC. The encoded protein is CATSDPRPDSSQETQYF.